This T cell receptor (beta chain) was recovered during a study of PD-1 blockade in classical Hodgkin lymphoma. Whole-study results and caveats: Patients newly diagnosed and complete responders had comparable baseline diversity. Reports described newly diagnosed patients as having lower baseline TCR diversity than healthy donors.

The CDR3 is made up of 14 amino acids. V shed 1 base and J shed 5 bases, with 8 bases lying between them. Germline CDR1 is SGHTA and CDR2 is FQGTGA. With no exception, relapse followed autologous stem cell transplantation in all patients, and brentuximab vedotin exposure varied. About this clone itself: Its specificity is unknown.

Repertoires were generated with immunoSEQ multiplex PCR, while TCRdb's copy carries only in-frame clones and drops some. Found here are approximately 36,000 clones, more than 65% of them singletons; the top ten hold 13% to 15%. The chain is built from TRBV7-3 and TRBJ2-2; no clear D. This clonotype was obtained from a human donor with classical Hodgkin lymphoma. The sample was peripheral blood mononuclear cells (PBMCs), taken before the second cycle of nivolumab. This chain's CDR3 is CASSLIPGTGELFF. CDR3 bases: TGTGCCAGCAGCTTAATTCCCGGGACCGGGGAGCTGTTTTTT.